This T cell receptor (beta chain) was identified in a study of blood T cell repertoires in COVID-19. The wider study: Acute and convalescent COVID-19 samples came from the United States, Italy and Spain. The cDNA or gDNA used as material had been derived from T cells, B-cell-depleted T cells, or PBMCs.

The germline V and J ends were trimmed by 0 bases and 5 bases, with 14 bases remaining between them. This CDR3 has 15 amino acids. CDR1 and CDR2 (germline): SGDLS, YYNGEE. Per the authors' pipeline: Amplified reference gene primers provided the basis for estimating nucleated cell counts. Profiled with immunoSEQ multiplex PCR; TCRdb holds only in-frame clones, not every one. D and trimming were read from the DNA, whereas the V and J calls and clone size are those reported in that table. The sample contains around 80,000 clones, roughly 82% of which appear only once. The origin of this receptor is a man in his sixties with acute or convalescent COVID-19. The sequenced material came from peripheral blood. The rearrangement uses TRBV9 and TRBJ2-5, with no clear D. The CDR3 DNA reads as TGTGCCAGCAGCGTAGGGGCCAACCTCCGGGAGACCCAGTACTTC. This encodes CASSVGANLRETQYF.